The following is a TCR beta chain sequence with its context. The data belong to a study of blood T cell repertoires in COVID-19. This CDR3 comprises 16 residues. With 5 bases clipped from V and 2 bases from J, the junction kept 8 bases outside the gene matches. The germline V gene encodes CDR1 SGHAT and CDR2 FQNNGV. The protocol was immunoSEQ multiplex PCR, while the TCRdb copy is restricted to in-frame clones and leaves out a portion. The repertoire holds some 97,000 clones, with 85% as singletons. This chain uses TRBV11-2 with TRBJ2-2; 7 bases match TRBD1. Sequenced: peripheral blood. The TCR sequence derives from a man aged 45-65 years with active or convalescent COVID-19. The CDR3 reads CASSPSDRRNTGELFF. The DNA of the CDR3 is TGTGCCAGCAGCCCCTCGGACAGGCGAAACACCGGGGAGCTGTTTTTT.